The 24 T cell receptor beta chains given below trace back to one sample, sequenced in a study of blood T cell repertoires in COVID-19. Sequencing was performed with immunoSEQ multiplex PCR; in TCRdb, only in-frame clones are kept and a portion is missing. The sample consists of 200,000 to 250,000 clones, around 80% of them appearing once. Material for sequencing was peripheral blood. The receptors stem from a man in his fifties with active or convalescent COVID-19.

V is TRBV6-5 and J is TRBJ2-3; a weak D match, TRBD2 (7 bases). CDR1 is MNHEY and CDR2 is SVGAGI in the germline V gene. Trimming shortened V by 6 bases and J by 1 base, and 14 bases separated the two germline ends. The CDR3 consists of 15 residues. CDR3 protein: CASRLEGGGTDTQYF. CDR3 coding DNA: TGTGCCAGCAGACTCGAGGGGGGGGGCACAGATACGCAGTATTTT.

This chain joins TRBV6-5 and TRBJ1-2, with D possibly TRBD1 on 5 matching bases. There are 14 residues in the CDR3. V dropped 8 bases and J dropped 6 bases, with 19 bases sitting between them. CDR1 and CDR2 (germline): MNHEY, SVGAGI. The CDR3 DNA reads TGTGCCAGCCGTTCTGGGGCCGCTGCTAATGGCTACACCTTC. The encoded protein is CASRSGAAANGYTF.

As to this clone: Sequence at one end of the junction differs from germline and may be a read error. The CDR3 spells CASSFRGGTSNF. Written as DNA, the CDR3 is TGTGCCAGCAGTTTTAGGGGGGGCACATCGAACTTC. The chain is built from TRBV28 and TRBJ2-7; D might be TRBD2 (7 bases). Germline V lookup: CDR1 MDHEN, CDR2 SYDVKM. The CDR3 runs 12 residues.

In its sample, this clone was seen once. The V call is TRBV18, the J call TRBJ1-2; 9 bases align to TRBD1. The length of the CDR3 is 15 residues. Germline V gene sequence: CDR1 KGHSH, CDR2 LQKENI. The trim removed 3 bases at V and 1 base at J, leaving 3 bases unmatched. CDR3 sequence: CASSPRTGDNYGYTF. Here the CDR3 DNA reads TGTGCCAGCTCACCCAGGACAGGGGATAACTATGGCTACACCTTC.

The chain carries TRBV10-3 and TRBJ2-1; 11 bases agree with TRBD2. In germline, CDR1 is ENHRY, CDR2 SYGVKD. Trimming took 0 bases from V and 7 from J; bases not matched to a gene: 5. There are 16 residues in the CDR3. CDR3 bases: TGTGCCATCAGTGAGTCAGTTAGCGGGAGGGTGAATGAGCAGTTCTTC. This sequence encodes CAISESVSGRVNEQFF.

The rearrangement joins TRBV5-1 to TRBJ2-3, with 7 positions matching TRBD1. Germline-derived CDR1 and CDR2 are SGHRS and YFSETQ. V dropped 0 bases and J dropped 6; count of bases not matched to a gene: 1. This CDR3 is 13 amino acids long. As DNA, the CDR3 is TGCGCCAGCAGCTTGGAAGGGGGCGATACGCAGTATTTT. Residues: CASSLEGGDTQYF.

This clone was counted a single time. This chain joins TRBV2 and TRBJ2-5; the D is unclear. Germline V gene lookup returns CDR1 SNHLY and CDR2 FYNNEI. This CDR3 has 13 residues. Between the trimmed V and J ends, which lost 2 bases and 0 bases, there was a span of 4 bases. The CDR3, as DNA: TGTGCCAGCAGTGAACTAGACCAAGAGACCCAGTACTTC. Its protein is CASSELDQETQYF.

The chain couples TRBV2 to TRBJ2-6, with a possible D match to TRBD1 (7 bases). The V gene lost 4 bases and the J gene lost 0 bases, with 10 bases spanning the gap. The CDR3 contains 16 residues. Germline V lookup: CDR1 SNHLY, CDR2 FYNNEI. The CDR3 nucleotides are TGTGCCAGCAGTGCGCAGGGGGGCTCTGGGGCCAACGTCCTGACTTTC. It yields the protein CASSAQGGSGANVLTF.

V and J are TRBV5-1 and TRBJ2-7, with TRBD1 matching over 11 bases. The V and J ends lost 4 bases and 3 bases, in that order; junction bases with no gene match: 3. The CDR3 runs to 14 residues. Germline V gene lookup returns CDR1 SGHRS and CDR2 YFSETQ. The CDR3 DNA reads as TGCGCCAGCAGCCAAGGGACAGGGGGCTACGAGCAGTACTTC. As protein: CASSQGTGGYEQYF.

This chain uses TRBV6-5 with TRBJ2-1; 9 bases agree with TRBD2. CDR1 and CDR2 from the germline V gene are MNHEY and SVGAGI. The length of the CDR3 is 14 residues. The V gene end was trimmed by 7 bases and the J gene end by 2 bases; junction bases not matched to a gene: 3. Written as DNA, the CDR3 is TGTGCCAGCACGGTAGCGGGGGCCTACAATGAGCAGTTCTTC. Its translation is CASTVAGAYNEQFF.

The chain recombines TRBV7-9 with TRBJ2-1; 9 nucleotides line up with TRBD2. This CDR3 has 19 amino acids. Germline CDR1 reads SEHNR; CDR2 reads FQNEAQ (reference sequence). After removal of 2 bases from V and 0 bases from J, the junction contained 11 bases not matched to a gene. CDR3 sequence (DNA): TGTGCCAGCAGCTTAACGGTCGGTCTAGCGGGAATCTCCTACAATGAGCAGTTCTTC. Its protein product is CASSLTVGLAGISYNEQFF.

The chain employs TRBV4-3 and TRBJ1-2, with 8 positions matching TRBD1. CDR1 is LGHNA, CDR2 YSLEER, per germline. Germline trimming cut 0 bases from V and 6 bases from J; bases unmatched to any gene: 6. The CDR3 has 15 amino acids. The CDR3 nucleotides are TGCGCCAGCAGCCAAGATGGCAGGGGGCGCGATGGCTACACCTTC. Its protein is CASSQDGRGRDGYTF.

CDR3 residues: CASRNTGDNSPLHF. CDR3 nucleotide sequence: TGTGCCAGCAGAAACACAGGGGATAATTCACCCCTCCACTTT. V and J are TRBV7-9 and TRBJ1-6; the match to TRBD1 covers 7 bases. CDR3 length: 14 amino acids. Germline values: CDR1 SEHNR, CDR2 FQNEAQ (reference sequence). J lost 5 bases, V lost 6 bases, and 4 bases had no gene match.

The rearrangement joins TRBV4-2 to TRBJ1-5; no reliable D call. The CDR3 is 14 amino acids. Germline-derived CDR1 and CDR2 are LGHNA and YNFKEQ. V was cut by 6 bases and J by 2 bases, with 11 bases left in between. The CDR3 sequence is CASSPGGGNQPQHF. The CDR3 DNA reads as TGTGCCAGCAGTCCCGGAGGCGGCAATCAGCCCCAGCATTTT.

CDR3 loop: CASTRDRDTEAFF. CDR3 nucleotide sequence: TGTGCCAGCACCCGGGACAGGGACACTGAAGCTTTCTTT. V usage is TRBV2 and J usage is TRBJ1-1, with TRBD1 identical over 9 bases. CDR1 is SNHLY and CDR2 is FYNNEI in the germline V gene. Trimming removed 7 bases from V and 3 bases from J; junction bases left unmatched: 3. This CDR3 spans 13 amino acids. The full variable domain, in which reference TRBV2 and TRBJ1-1 provide the parts outside the CDR3, is EPEVTQTPSHQVTQMGQEVILRCVPISNHLYFYWYRQILGQKVEFLVSFYNNEISEKSEIFDDQFSVERPDGSNFTLKIRSTKLEDSAMYFCASTRDRDTEAFFGQGTRLTVV.

The chain is built from TRBV4-3 and TRBJ1-2, with unresolved D. V lost 2 bases, J lost 7 bases, and 17 bases lay in between. Germline-derived CDR1 and CDR2 are LGHNA and YSLEER. This CDR3 spans 15 amino acids. The CDR3 DNA is TGCGCCAGCAGCCAAAGTTCCGGAGCCCCGAGTGGCTACACCTTC. Amino acid sequence: CASSQSSGAPSGYTF.

The gene calls are TRBV5-1 and TRBJ1-5; D is unclear. Per the germline V gene, CDR1 is SGHRS and CDR2 is YFSETQ. V lost 1 base to trimming and J lost 5 bases, with 13 bases between them. This CDR3 region has 15 residues. The CDR3 here is CASSLSGFPHQPQHF. CDR3 DNA: TGCGCCAGCAGCTTGTCGGGGTTTCCTCATCAGCCCCAGCATTTT.

The chain joins TRBV5-1 to TRBJ2-7, with a tentative D call TRBD2 (7 bases). CDR3 length equals 15 residues. Germline-derived CDR1 and CDR2 are SGHRS and YFSETQ. The V gene lost 4 bases and the J gene lost 2 bases, with 16 bases spanning the gap. The DNA for the CDR3 is TGCGCCAGCAGCACCGGGGGGCAGGGGACCTACGAGCAGTACTTC. Its translation is CASSTGGQGTYEQYF.

This chain connects TRBV15 to TRBJ1-1; D is unresolved. CDR3 length: 13 residues. V lost 5 bases and J 3 bases, leaving 10 bases between the germline ends. CDR1 LNHNV and CDR2 YYDKDF come from the germline V gene (reference sequence). The CDR3 reads CATSVTLDTEAFF. The DNA of the CDR3 is TGTGCCACCAGCGTTACTCTGGACACTGAAGCTTTCTTT.

V usage is TRBV28 and J usage is TRBJ2-7, with a possible D match to TRBD2 (6 bases). CDR1 is MDHEN and CDR2 is SYDVKM in the germline V gene. The CDR3 has 14 amino acids. V lost 2 bases and J lost 3, with 11 bases in between. CDR3: CASSLLAMYYEQYF. In DNA, the CDR3 is TGTGCCAGCAGTTTACTAGCGATGTACTACGAGCAGTACTTC.

This clone came up a few times. The rearrangement uses TRBV9 and TRBJ1-2; TRBD1 aligns across 7 bases. The CDR3 contains 15 residues. The V and J ends lost 3 bases and 2 bases, in that order; junction bases with no gene match: 7. Germline CDR1 and CDR2: SGDLS and YYNGEE. The CDR3: CASSAFVRGNYGYTF. In DNA, the CDR3 is TGTGCCAGCAGCGCCTTCGTCAGGGGGAACTATGGCTACACCTTC.

The genes are TRBV11-2 and TRBJ1-3; no clear D. V lost 5 bases, J lost 0 bases, and 8 bases lay in between. CDR3 length equals 14 residues. In germline, CDR1 is SGHAT, CDR2 FQNNGV. The CDR3 sequence is CASSQRSSGNTIYF. CDR3 DNA sequence: TGTGCCAGCAGCCAAAGGAGCTCTGGAAACACCATATATTTT.

The chain has TRBV4-3 and TRBJ2-3; D gene ambiguous. The CDR3 totals 14 residues. V was pared by 0 bases and J by 4 bases, with 8 bases between. Germline CDR1 LGHNA, CDR2 YSLEER. The CDR3 spells CASSQDRAPDTQYF. CDR3 sequence (DNA): TGCGCCAGCAGCCAAGATAGAGCACCAGATACGCAGTATTTT.

This clone appeared a single time. DNA for the CDR3: TGTGCCAGCAGTTCGGGAGGCCGGACGTCCTACAATGAGCAGTTCTTC. Encoded protein: CASSSGGRTSYNEQFF. The chain uses TRBV28 and TRBJ2-1; 7 positions match TRBD2. V was pared by 4 bases and J by 1 base, with 7 bases of the junction left unmatched. CDR3 length: 16 amino acids. CDR1 and CDR2 from the germline V gene are MDHEN and SYDVKM.